This paragraph covers one TCR beta chain sequence. The CDR3 length is 17 residues. Losses at the gene ends were 3 bases for V and 6 bases for J; bases not matched to a gene: 8. Germline lookup yields CDR1 MDHEN and CDR2 SYDVKM. Authors' analysis steps: Amplifying reference gene primers gave estimates of nucleated cell counts. Some clones are missing from TCRdb's copy, which holds only in-frame ones; the method was immunoSEQ multiplex PCR. V, J and clone size are taken as reported in that table, and D and trimming were inferred from the DNA itself. The sample lists under 150,000 clones; roughly three quarters were seen once. The entry originates in a study of blood T cell repertoires in COVID-19. Study as a whole: COVID-19 samples, acute and convalescent, were from the United States, Italy and Spain. T cells, B-cell-depleted T cells, or PBMCs provided the cDNA or gDNA that served as material.

The rearrangement uses TRBV28 and TRBJ2-3; 14 nucleotides agree with TRBD2. The receptor comes from an elderly woman with acute or convalescent COVID-19. What was sequenced was peripheral blood. The DNA for the CDR3 is TGTGCCAGCAGTTTGAACGGACTAGCGGGAGGAGGTGATACGCAGTATTTT. This translates into CASSLNGLAGGGDTQYF. Full variable domain (rest looked up from reference TRBV28 and TRBJ2-3): DVKVTQSSRYLVKRTGEKVFLECVQDMDHENMFWYRQDPGLGLRLIYFSYDVKMKEKGDIPEGYSVSREKKERFSLILESASTNQTSMYLCASSLNGLAGGGDTQYFGPGTRLTVL.